This T cell receptor (beta chain) was recorded in a study of T cells in Graves' hyperthyroidism and ophthalmopathy. Diagnosis of hyperthyroidism was new in patients aged 18 to 65, and its duration was under 2 months. Uncontrolled infection, other autoimmune disease, pregnancy or lactation disqualified patients from enrolment. V lost 0 bases to trimming and J lost 4 bases; unmatched junction nucleotides: 12. This CDR3 region has 17 residues. Germline CDR1 GTSNPN, CDR2 SVGIG (reference sequence). Overall study results and limits: Through a model of 13 V-J features, ophthalmopathy was separated from stable hyperthyroidism. Ophthalmopathy, as predicted by the model, came a median approximately 5.9 months after the prediction.

Amplified regions were TCR beta CDR3 sequences from RNA transcripts. HTBI primers were employed in a first-round RT-PCR of the TCR CDR3. MiXCR, run by TCRdb on the multiplex PCR reads, gives a single entry per CDR3 protein. Found here are about 270,000 distinct CDR3 sequences, 20% to 30% of them singletons; the top ten hold approximately 25%. To note about this clonotype: What it binds is unknown.

The sequence derives from a man in his forties or fifties with Graves' hyperthyroidism that later progressed to Graves' ophthalmopathy. Sequencing used blood. This chain connects TRBV30 to TRBJ1-5, with 7 bases fitting TRBD1. DNA for the CDR3: TGTGCCTGGAGTGTACGGTTGGCAGGGGGAAGTAATCAGCCCCAGCATTTT. It encodes CAWSVRLAGGSNQPQHF.